These 14 T cell receptor beta chains were sequenced from one sample in a study of T-cell memory formation after mild COVID-19. MiXCR, applied by TCRdb to the 5' RACE reads, yields one record per CDR3 protein. This table has about 340,000 distinct CDR3 sequences, under 25% appearing once. The material sequenced was PBMCs or a T cell subset sorted from them (not recorded which). The receptor set was obtained from an adult woman who had mild COVID-19 (a few samples of this study predate the infection). Cell type and time point are not known.

Remarks on this clonotype: Given a much more abundant clone one base away, this may be a read error. The V call is TRBV2, the J call TRBJ2-7; weak D call: TRBD1 (6 bases). The CDR3 is 11 amino acids. Looked up from germline, CDR1 is SNHLY and CDR2 is FYNNEI. Trimming pared 6 bases from V and 3 bases from J, leaving 6 bases between. The DNA for the CDR3 is TGTGCCAGCAGGGGACACTACGAGCAGTACTTC. As protein: CASRGHYEQYF. Full variable domain (rest looked up from reference TRBV2 and TRBJ2-7): EPEVTQTPSHQVTQMGQEVILRCVPISNHLYFYWYRQILGQKVEFLVSFYNNEISEKSEIFDDQFSVERPDGSNFTLKIRSTKLEDSAMYFCASRGHYEQYFGPGTRLTVT.

The chain links TRBV7-2 to TRBJ2-5; D is possibly TRBD1 or TRBD2 (5 bases each). Germline assignment: CDR1 SGHTA and CDR2 FQGNSA. The CDR3 length is 17 residues. V was cut by 1 base and J by 2 bases, with 17 bases left in between. The CDR3 region is CASSLGTKTTRQETQYF. For the CDR3, the DNA is TGTGCCAGCAGCTTAGGGACAAAGACTACTCGGCAAGAGACCCAGTACTTC.

This clonotype was found a few times. This chain joins TRBV20-1 and TRBJ2-1; 8 bases map to TRBD2. CDR3 length: 17 residues. CDR1 and CDR2 (germline): DFQATT, SNEGSKA (reference sequence). Trimming removed 0 bases from V and 6 bases from J; junction bases left unmatched: 13. The chain's CDR3 is CSARDRVFGGARNEQFF. For the CDR3, the DNA is TGCAGTGCTAGAGATCGGGTTTTCGGGGGGGCCCGCAATGAGCAGTTCTTC.

This clonotype was counted only a few times. The V and J genes are TRBV6-1 and TRBJ2-3; TRBD2 matches 8 bases. The CDR3 sequence is 14 residues long. V shed 6 bases, J shed 5 bases, and the junction held 7 bases outside the gene matches. Germline-derived CDR1 and CDR2 are MNHNS and SASEGT. CDR3 sequence: CASRLRGAGDTQYF. CDR3 sequence (DNA): TGTGCCAGCAGGCTGCGGGGGGCGGGAGATACGCAGTATTTT.

The table lists this clonotype with a few counts. V usage is TRBV18 and J usage is TRBJ2-1; 9 bases agree with TRBD2. V gave up 2 bases and J gave up 6 bases; unmatched junction bases: 8. CDR1 is KGHSH and CDR2 is LQKENI in the germline V gene. CDR3 length: 16 amino acids. The CDR3 DNA sequence: TGTGCCAGCTCACCATCCCCTAGCGGGGTGGGCAATGAGCAGTTCTTC. Translating it yields CASSPSPSGVGNEQFF.

This clonotype turned up a few times. The chain employs TRBV3-1 and TRBJ2-3, with 7 nucleotides matching TRBD2. Per germline, CDR1 LGHDT and CDR2 YNNKEL (reference sequence). J lost 2 bases, V lost 3 bases, and 2 bases had no gene match. The CDR3 covers 14 residues. The DNA of the CDR3 is TGTGCCAGCAGCCATCGGGGGGTCACAGATACGCAGTATTTT. This encodes CASSHRGVTDTQYF.

This clonotype has just a few counts. The chain combines TRBV4-3 with TRBJ2-1, with D tentatively TRBD2 (9 bases). V lost 0 bases to trimming and J lost 13 bases, with 22 bases between them. There are 16 residues in the CDR3. CDR1 is LGHNA, CDR2 YSLEER, per germline. The CDR3 protein is CASSQDLTASGTGQFF. The CDR3 DNA sequence: TGCGCCAGCAGCCAAGACCTAACGGCTAGCGGGACAGGACAGTTCTTC.

The chain joins TRBV7-9 to TRBJ2-7; D may be TRBD1 or TRBD2 (5 bases each). The germline V gene encodes CDR1 SEHNR and CDR2 FQNEAQ (reference sequence). CDR3 length: 15 residues. V shed 1 base and J shed 6 bases, with 16 bases lying between them. The CDR3 bases are TGTGCCAGCAGCTTAGAGGGTTGGGACGGCCCCGAGCAGTACTTC. Protein sequence: CASSLEGWDGPEQYF.

The chain combines TRBV5-4 with TRBJ2-3, with D possibly being TRBD2 (6 bases). V was pared by 0 bases and J by 8 bases, with 10 bases between. Per germline, CDR1 SGHNT and CDR2 YYREEE (reference sequence). The CDR3 extends over 13 amino acids. CDR3 nucleotides: TGTGCCAGCAGCTTGGGGGGGGTAACTACGCAGTATTTT. Protein sequence: CASSLGGVTTQYF.

The chain combines TRBV12-3 or TRBV12-4 with TRBJ1-4, with 7 bases lining up with TRBD1. V shed 5 bases and J 4 bases; nucleotides not matched to a gene: 7. The CDR3 sequence is 15 residues long. The CDR3 nucleotides read TGTGCCAGCAGTGCCACAGGGGCCGGTAATGAAAAACTGTTTTTT. Amino acid sequence: CASSATGAGNEKLFF.

This chain connects TRBV27 to TRBJ2-2, with D possibly matching TRBD1 (5 bases). Per germline, CDR1 MNHEY and CDR2 SMNVEV (reference sequence). The V gene lost 6 bases and the J gene lost 7 bases, with 15 bases spanning the gap. The CDR3 consists of 14 residues. In nucleotides, the CDR3 is TGTGCCAGCAGCAGGCCAGGGTGGGGCGGGGAGCTGTTTTTT. Protein product: CASSRPGWGGELFF.

The chain couples TRBV10-3 to TRBJ2-3, with TRBD2 identical over 16 bases. The CDR3 spans 19 residues. V dropped 0 bases and J dropped 5; count of bases not matched to a gene: 8. Germline loops: CDR1 ENHRY, CDR2 SYGVKD. CDR3 nucleotide sequence: TGTGCCATCAGTGAGTCGCCGGGACTAGCGGGAGGGCCGAAAGATACGCAGTATTTT. Its translation is CAISESPGLAGGPKDTQYF.

This chain uses TRBV12-3 or TRBV12-4 with TRBJ2-6; the D is unclear. V lost 5 bases to trimming and J lost 0 bases, with 11 bases between them. The CDR3 runs to 16 residues. CDR3 nucleotide sequence: TGTGCCAGCAGTCCAAGTCGAGGCTCTGGGGCCAACGTCCTGACTTTC. This gives the protein CASSPSRGSGANVLTF.

This chain uses TRBV5-1 with TRBJ2-2; either TRBD1 or TRBD2 may supply D (6 bases each). There are 16 residues in the CDR3. CDR1 and CDR2 (germline): SGHRS, YFSETQ. V gave up 3 bases and J gave up 3 bases, with 15 bases separating them. CDR3 in DNA: TGCGCCAGCAGCTCCCGGAGGGGGGTCGACACCGGGGAGCTGTTTTTT. Residues: CASSSRRGVDTGELFF.